Below are 8 T cell receptor beta chains sequenced from a single sample in a study of identical twins. TCRdb independently ran MiXCR on the 5' RACE reads; one entry per CDR3 protein. Seen here are roughly 220,000 distinct CDR3 sequences, about 6.7% observed once, and the top ten hold roughly 15%. These data were likewise used in another study, on T cells expressing NK-cell markers.

Sequenced material: CD8+ T cells sorted from blood. These receptors were obtained from a woman between 18 and 30 years old in good health.

The J gene is TRBJ2-1, the V gene TRBV5-1, with D tentatively TRBD2 (6 bases). CDR3 size: 15 residues. V dropped 2 bases and J dropped 2 bases, with 11 bases sitting between them. Germline-derived CDR1 and CDR2 are SGHRS and YFSETQ. The CDR3 DNA sequence: TGCGCCAGCAGCTTACTTCCGGGGGCCTACAATGAGCAGTTCTTC. Encoded protein: CASSLLPGAYNEQFF.

V usage is TRBV7-2 and J usage is TRBJ2-3; 9 nucleotides align to TRBD1. In germline, CDR1 is SGHTA, CDR2 FQGNSA. V lost 7 bases to trimming and J lost 4 bases; unmatched junction nucleotides: 9. This CDR3 contains 15 residues. CDR3: CASKFRDRVPDTQYF. The CDR3 bases are TGTGCCAGCAAATTCCGGGACAGGGTCCCAGATACGCAGTATTTT.

This sequence joins TRBV7-2 and TRBJ2-3, with unresolved D. CDR3 size: 15 residues. CDR1 is SGHTA, CDR2 FQGNSA, per germline. V was cut by 2 bases and J by 1 base, with 10 bases left in between. The CDR3 bases are TGTGCCAGCAGCTTATCGCGGATCGGCACAGATACGCAGTATTTT. Translation gives CASSLSRIGTDTQYF.

This clonotype came up a few times. This chain joins TRBV29-1 and TRBJ1-1; the D is unclear. The CDR3 totals 14 residues. The germline V and J ends were trimmed by 8 bases and 1 base, with 17 bases remaining between them. Looked up from germline, CDR1 is SQVTM and CDR2 is ANQGSEA. Here the CDR3 reads CSYSHPPTNTEAFF. The CDR3 DNA sequence: TGCAGCTATTCTCACCCCCCGACGAACACTGAAGCTTTCTTT.

Notes on this clonotype: A read error may be the cause here, since a much bigger clone is one base away. The chain is built from TRBV5-8 and TRBJ1-2, with 7 bases lining up with TRBD1. CDR1 is SGHTS and CDR2 is YDEGEE in the germline V gene. The CDR3 is 15 residues long. DNA for the CDR3: TGTGCCAGCAGCTTACGGACAGGAAGAAACTATGGCTACTCCTTC. Encoded protein: CASSLRTGRNYGYSF. Full variable domain (rest looked up from reference TRBV5-8 and TRBJ1-2): EAGVTQSPTHLIKTRGQQATLRCSPISGHTSVYWYQQALGLGLQFLLWYDEGEERNRGNFPPRFSGRQFPNYSSELNVNALELEDSALYLCASSLRTGRNYGYSFGSGTRLTVV.

This clonotype was found many times. V and J are TRBV12-3 or TRBV12-4 and TRBJ1-1, with 7 bases identical to TRBD1. The J segment lost 1 base and the V segment lost 2 bases, leaving 1 base of the junction unmatched. The CDR3 extends over 14 amino acids. CDR3 bases: TGTGCCAGCAGTTTAAGGGACAGGAACACTGAAGCTTTCTTT. This gives the protein CASSLRDRNTEAFF.

This clonotype was seen a handful of times. The chain recombines TRBV4-2 with TRBJ2-4, with TRBD1 as a possible D gene (6 bases). V lost 4 bases and J lost 1, with 14 bases in between. The CDR3 contains 16 residues. In germline, CDR1 is LGHNA, CDR2 YNFKEQ. This CDR3 reads CASSPRFQGAKNIQYF. In nucleotides, the CDR3 is TGTGCCAGCAGCCCCCGATTTCAGGGGGCCAAAAACATTCAGTACTTC.

The chain carries TRBV9 and TRBJ1-5, with D unresolved. V was pared by 4 bases and J by 3 bases, with 14 bases between. There are 15 residues in the CDR3. The germline V gene encodes CDR1 SGDLS and CDR2 YYNGEE. The CDR3 protein is CASSSLEGINQPQHF. CDR3 nucleotides: TGTGCCAGCAGCTCCCTGGAAGGGATCAATCAGCCCCAGCATTTT.